These 27 T cell receptor beta chains came from one sample sequenced in a study of cytomegalovirus exposure and HLA in healthy donors. TCRdb's table, derived via immunoSEQ multiplex PCR, lists solely in-frame clones and lacks some. Among approximately 200,000 clones listed, about 86% were seen once. The sequenced sample was PBMCs. The origin of the receptors is a woman aged 18-35 years in good health and CMV-seronegative.

In this sample, this clone turned up a few times. The J gene is TRBJ2-7, the V gene TRBV5-8, with no clear D. The V end lost 1 base, the J end lost 4 bases, and 6 bases lay between the germline ends. Germline CDR1 is SGHTS and CDR2 is YDEGEE. The CDR3 loop spans 12 amino acids. CDR3 in amino acids: CASSLSLYEQYF. The CDR3 coding sequence is TGTGCCAGCAGCTTGTCCCTTTACGAGCAGTACTTC.

J is TRBJ1-1 and V is TRBV29-1, with 8 nucleotides matching TRBD1. In germline, CDR1 is SQVTM, CDR2 ANQGSEA. The CDR3 totals 12 residues. After removal of 4 bases from V and 4 bases from J, the junction contained 2 bases not matched to a gene. CDR3 region: CSVGTGLTEAFF. CDR3 in DNA: TGCAGCGTTGGGACAGGGCTCACTGAAGCTTTCTTT.

The chain's CDR3 is CASSVARGQGDTEAFF. The DNA of the CDR3 is TGTGCCAGCAGCGTAGCTAGGGGCCAGGGCGACACTGAAGCTTTCTTT. The J gene is TRBJ1-1, the V gene TRBV9; tentative D call: TRBD1 (5 bases). The germline gives CDR1 SGDLS, CDR2 YYNGEE. The CDR3 extends over 16 amino acids. Trimming left V 0 bases short and J 3 bases short, with 15 bases between.

The rearrangement joins TRBV28 to TRBJ2-7; D ambiguous. Trimming removed 5 bases from V and 3 bases from J, with 11 bases in between. Germline-derived CDR1 and CDR2 are MDHEN and SYDVKM. The CDR3 is 13 amino acids. The CDR3 spells CASSPTDGYEQYF. Written as DNA, the CDR3 is TGTGCCAGCAGTCCTACAGACGGCTACGAGCAGTACTTC.

The chain recombines TRBV5-4 with TRBJ2-5, with unresolved D. This CDR3 spans 14 amino acids. CDR1 is SGHNT and CDR2 is YYREEE in the germline V gene (reference sequence). V dropped 0 bases and J dropped 2 bases, with 8 bases sitting between them. The CDR3 nucleotides are TGTGCCAGCAGCTTGGCAGTCAGTCAAGAGACCCAGTACTTC. Amino acids: CASSLAVSQETQYF.

CDR3 DNA: TGTGCCAGCAGTGGCCGTTGGGACAGACCCTACGAGCAGTACTTC. Protein sequence: CASSGRWDRPYEQYF. The chain combines TRBV6-1 with TRBJ2-7; 7 bases agree with TRBD1. J lost 2 bases, V lost 4 bases, and 8 bases had no gene match. The CDR3 runs to 15 residues. Germline CDR1 MNHNS, CDR2 SASEGT.

This clone was recorded once. The chain has TRBV7-9 and TRBJ1-5, with D hard to call. V lost 6 bases and J lost 11, with 17 bases in between. The germline V gene encodes CDR1 SEHNR and CDR2 FQNEAQ (reference sequence). This CDR3 has 13 amino acids. In DNA, the CDR3 is TGTGCCAGCAGTTCAGTATCGGGGTCGACCCAGCATTTT. Protein sequence: CASSSVSGSTQHF.

Of note for this clone: The same CDR3 can be traced to other DNA sequences in this sample. The chain combines TRBV7-9 with TRBJ2-7; tentatively, D is TRBD1 (5 bases). Trimming left V 5 bases short and J 1 base short, with 15 bases between. Germline CDR1 reads SEHNR; CDR2 reads FQNEAQ (reference sequence). CDR3 length: 15 residues. CDR3 region: CASSPRQGSSYEQYF. CDR3 in DNA: TGTGCCAGCAGCCCCCGGCAGGGTTCGTCCTACGAGCAGTACTTC.

V gene TRBV30 combines with J gene TRBJ1-1, with 7 bases matching TRBD1. Germline V gene lookup returns CDR1 GTSNPN and CDR2 SVGIG (reference sequence). V lost 4 bases and J lost 3; bases outside the gene matches: 8. CDR3 length equals 14 residues. CDR3 in amino acids: CAWNEGRGDTEAFF. The DNA of the CDR3 is TGTGCCTGGAATGAGGGCAGGGGGGACACTGAAGCTTTCTTT.

The chain joins TRBV28 to TRBJ2-7, with TRBD1 matching over 8 bases. J lost 2 bases, V lost 6 bases, and 9 bases had no gene match. The V gene's germline CDR1 is MDHEN and CDR2 SYDVKM. This CDR3 spans 15 amino acids. The DNA for the CDR3 is TGTGCCAGCAGGAAACCGGGACAGGCGACCTACGAGCAGTACTTC. This sequence encodes CASRKPGQATYEQYF.

The chain employs TRBV27 and TRBJ2-7; D uncertain. Trimming shortened V by 6 bases and J by 4 bases, and 7 bases separated the two germline ends. The CDR3 consists of 11 residues. Germline V lookup: CDR1 MNHEY, CDR2 SMNVEV (reference sequence). The chain's CDR3 is CASRSRYEQYF. The CDR3 nucleotides read TGTGCCAGCAGATCCAGATACGAGCAGTACTTC.

The chain carries TRBV4-1 and TRBJ1-5; perhaps TRBD1 as D (6 bases). Trimming pared 0 bases from V and 6 bases from J, leaving 12 bases between. Germline-derived CDR1 and CDR2 are MGHRA and YSYEKL. The CDR3 is 15 amino acids. CDR3 loop: CASSQDSGVAQPQHF. Here the CDR3 DNA reads TGCGCCAGCAGCCAAGATTCAGGGGTGGCTCAGCCCCAGCATTTT.

This chain joins TRBV27 and TRBJ2-1; TRBD2 matches at 10 bases. This CDR3 spans 15 amino acids. CDR1 is MNHEY, CDR2 SMNVEV, per germline (reference sequence). Unmatched junction bases numbered 11, after V lost 6 bases and J lost 9 bases. The CDR3 DNA reads as TGTGCCAGCAGCCAAGAAGCGGGAGGGCCGGGTGAGCAGTTCTTC. It codes for CASSQEAGGPGEQFF.

There are a few counts of this clone. The rearrangement joins TRBV16 to TRBJ1-2; no reliable D call. CDR3 size: 12 residues. Between the trimmed V and J ends, which lost 3 bases and 9 bases, there was a span of 11 bases. Germline assignment: CDR1 KGHSY and CDR2 FQNENV. The CDR3 coding sequence is TGTGCCAGCAGCCATTCGAGGGCGAGCTACACCTTC. It translates to CASSHSRASYTF. The full variable domain, in which reference TRBV16 and TRBJ1-2 provide the parts outside the CDR3, is GEEVAQTPKHLVRGEGQKAKLYCAPIKGHSYVFWYQQVLKNEFKFLISFQNENVFDETGMPKERFSAKCLPNSPCSLEIQATKLEDSAVYFCASSHSRASYTFGSGTRLTVV.

This clone was observed once. J is TRBJ2-7 and V is TRBV10-2; TRBD2 agrees at 8 bases. Germline trimming cut 3 bases from V and 4 bases from J; bases unmatched to any gene: 5. Germline V gene sequence: CDR1 WSHSY, CDR2 SAAADI. CDR3 length equals 14 residues. CDR3 amino acids: CASSDLGLGYEQYF. The CDR3 region has the DNA TGCGCCAGCAGTGACTTGGGACTAGGATACGAGCAGTACTTC.

The count of this clone is one. V is TRBV19 and J is TRBJ1-1; TRBD1 agrees at 7 bases. V gave up 9 bases and J gave up 5 bases; unmatched junction bases: 9. CDR1 LNHDA and CDR2 SQIVND come from the germline V gene (reference sequence). This CDR3 spans 13 amino acids. For the CDR3, the DNA is TGTGCCAGCTACAGGGGTCCGGGGACTGAAGCTTTCTTT. Protein: CASYRGPGTEAFF. Drawing the rest from reference TRBV19 and TRBJ1-1, the complete variable domain is DGGITQSPKYLFRKEGQNVTLSCEQNLNHDAMYWYRQDPGQGLRLIYYSQIVNDFQKGDIAEGYSVSREKKESFPLTVTSAQKNPTAFYLCASYRGPGTEAFFGQGTRLTVV.

The J gene is TRBJ1-2, the V gene TRBV29-1; 9 bases align to TRBD1. The CDR3 spans 13 residues. The germline gives CDR1 SQVTM, CDR2 ANQGSEA. The V gene end was trimmed by 5 bases and the J gene end by 7 bases; junction bases not matched to a gene: 8. The CDR3 spells CSVIGQGSRGYTF. In nucleotides, the CDR3 is TGCAGCGTTATTGGACAGGGGTCACGTGGCTACACCTTC.

This clone was counted a few times. This chain connects TRBV6-5 to TRBJ1-1, with D unresolved. The CDR3 runs to 14 residues. CDR1 and CDR2 from the germline V gene are MNHEY and SVGAGI. V was trimmed by 0 bases and J by 4 bases, leaving 9 bases between them. The CDR3 sequence is CASSYSNTGTEAFF. The CDR3 DNA reads TGTGCCAGCAGTTACTCTAACACGGGCACTGAAGCTTTCTTT.

This clone was detected once. The chain employs TRBV19 and TRBJ2-1; perhaps TRBD1 as D (6 bases). The CDR3 has 15 residues. The germline V gene has CDR1 LNHDA and CDR2 SQIVND (reference sequence). V was trimmed by 4 bases and J by 0 bases, leaving 10 bases between them. The CDR3 nucleotides are TGTGCCAGTAGTAGGGGGCTTTACTCCTACAATGAGCAGTTCTTC. Residues: CASSRGLYSYNEQFF.

This chain links TRBV5-4 with TRBJ2-7; D possibly corresponds to TRBD1 (5 bases). Germline assignment: CDR1 SGHNT and CDR2 YYREEE (reference sequence). The CDR3 is made up of 15 amino acids. V was clipped by 4 bases and J by 2 bases, with 16 bases between them. CDR3 protein: CASSPFQGVTYEQYF. The CDR3 DNA reads TGTGCCAGCAGCCCGTTTCAGGGCGTGACCTACGAGCAGTACTTC. The whole variable domain, remainder taken from reference TRBV5-4 and TRBJ2-7, is ETGVTQSPTHLIKTRGQQVTLRCSSQSGHNTVSWYQQALGQGPQFIFQYYREEENGRGNFPPRFSGLQFPNYSSELNVNALELDDSALYLCASSPFQGVTYEQYFGPGTRLTVT.

The rearrangement joins TRBV19 to TRBJ2-1; 12 nucleotides match TRBD2. Germline lookup yields CDR1 LNHDA and CDR2 SQIVND (reference sequence). There are 15 residues in the CDR3. V was pared by 5 bases and J by 3 bases, with 2 bases of the junction left unmatched. Here the CDR3 DNA reads TGTGCCAGTAGTCTAGCGGGAGGGCTCTACAATGAGCAGTTCTTC. Residues: CASSLAGGLYNEQFF. Complete variable domain (other parts from reference TRBV19 and TRBJ2-1): DGGITQSPKYLFRKEGQNVTLSCEQNLNHDAMYWYRQDPGQGLRLIYYSQIVNDFQKGDIAEGYSVSREKKESFPLTVTSAQKNPTAFYLCASSLAGGLYNEQFFGPGTRLTVL.

The chain uses TRBV5-6 and TRBJ2-7; 9 nucleotides match TRBD1. The V gene's germline CDR1 is SGHDT and CDR2 YYEEEE. The CDR3 is 17 amino acids. J gave up 3 bases and V 3 bases, and 13 bases lay outside the gene matches. For the CDR3, the DNA is TGTGCCAGCAGCTCCTTGGAGGGACAGGGTTTTCTCTACGAGCAGTACTTC. Protein: CASSSLEGQGFLYEQYF.

V gene TRBV7-8 combines with J gene TRBJ1-2; D is unresolved. This CDR3 spans 12 amino acids. Trimming stripped 1 base from V and 4 bases from J, with 4 bases between. CDR1 and CDR2 from the germline V gene are SGHVS and FQNEAQ. DNA for the CDR3: TGTGCCAGCAGCTTAGGGGCCTATGGCTACACCTTC. It translates to CASSLGAYGYTF.

The rearrangement joins TRBV28 to TRBJ2-2, with 9 bases fitting TRBD1. The germline gives CDR1 MDHEN, CDR2 SYDVKM. This CDR3 contains 16 residues. V gave up 6 bases and J gave up 7 bases; unmatched junction bases: 12. The CDR3 loop is CASSPGTGMMGGELFF. CDR3 bases: TGTGCCAGCAGCCCCGGGACAGGGATGATGGGCGGGGAGCTGTTTTTT.

The chain carries TRBV9 and TRBJ2-2, with 8 positions matching TRBD2. The CDR3 is 16 amino acids. Germline trimming cut 4 bases from V and 6 bases from J; bases unmatched to any gene: 11. CDR1 is SGDLS and CDR2 is YYNGEE in the germline V gene. CDR3 sequence: CASSPSSGSRAGELFF. The CDR3 DNA reads as TGTGCCAGCAGCCCCTCGAGCGGGAGCCGGGCCGGGGAGCTGTTTTTT.

This rearrangement joins TRBV7-2 to TRBJ2-5, with D possibly being TRBD1 (5 bases). The CDR3 spans 13 residues. CDR1 is SGHTA, CDR2 FQGNSA, per germline. The V end was cut by 5 bases, the J end by 6 bases, with 13 bases between. CDR3 nucleotide sequence: TGTGCCAGCAGCCCTCAGGGCCGAAAGACCCAGTACTTC. It codes for CASSPQGRKTQYF.

J is TRBJ1-2 and V is TRBV6-6; 10 bases agree with TRBD1. Trimming removed 4 bases from V and 2 bases from J; junction bases left unmatched: 7. Germline CDR1 MNHNY, CDR2 SVGAGI (reference sequence). This CDR3 is 16 amino acids long. CDR3 DNA sequence: TGTGCCAGCAGTTGGGAGACAGGGGGCCTAAACTATGGCTACACCTTC. It codes for CASSWETGGLNYGYTF.